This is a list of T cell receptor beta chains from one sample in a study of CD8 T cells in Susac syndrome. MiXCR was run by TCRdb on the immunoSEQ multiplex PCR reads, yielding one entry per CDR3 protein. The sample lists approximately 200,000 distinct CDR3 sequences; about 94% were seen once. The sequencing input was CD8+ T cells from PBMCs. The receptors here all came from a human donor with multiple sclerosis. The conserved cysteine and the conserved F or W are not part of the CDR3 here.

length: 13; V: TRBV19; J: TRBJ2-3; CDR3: ASSMVRGSTDTQY
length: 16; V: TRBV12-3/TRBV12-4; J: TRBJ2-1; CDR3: ASSPYSLAVTEYNEQF
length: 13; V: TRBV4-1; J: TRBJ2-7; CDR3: ASSQETRTFYEQY
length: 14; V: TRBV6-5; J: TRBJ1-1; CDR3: ASSYGYSRTGTEAF
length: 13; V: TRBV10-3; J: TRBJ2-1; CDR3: AISVDGGPYNEQF
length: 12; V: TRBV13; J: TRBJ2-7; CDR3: ASSYLSGAYEQY
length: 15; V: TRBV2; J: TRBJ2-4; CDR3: ASTEGLAGGRWDIQY
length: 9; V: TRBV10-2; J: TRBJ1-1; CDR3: ASSEATEAF
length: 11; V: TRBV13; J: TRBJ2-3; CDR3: ASSLGAGDTQY
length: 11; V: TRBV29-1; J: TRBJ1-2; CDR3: SARGSWDYGYT
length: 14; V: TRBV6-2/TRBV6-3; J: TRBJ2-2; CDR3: ASSYRQAKFTGELF
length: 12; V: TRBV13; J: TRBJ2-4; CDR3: ASSPRTSLEELY
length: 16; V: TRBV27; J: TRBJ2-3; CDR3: ASSLSGPGHRSTDTQY
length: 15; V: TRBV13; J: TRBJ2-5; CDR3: ASSLGLGAPYQETQY
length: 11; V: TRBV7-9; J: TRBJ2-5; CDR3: ASRSNLPETQY
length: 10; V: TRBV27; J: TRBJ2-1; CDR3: ASSNLSGEQF
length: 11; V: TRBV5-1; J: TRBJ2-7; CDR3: ASSLAATYEQY
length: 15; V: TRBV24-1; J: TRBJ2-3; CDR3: ATSDPGLAGNTDTQY
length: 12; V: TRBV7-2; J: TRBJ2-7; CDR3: ASSWGQGTYEQY
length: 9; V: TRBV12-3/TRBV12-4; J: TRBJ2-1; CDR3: ASSSQGEQF
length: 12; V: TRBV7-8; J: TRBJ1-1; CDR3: ASSRGQGGTEAF
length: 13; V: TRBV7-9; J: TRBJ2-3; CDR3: ASSPMREVQDTQY
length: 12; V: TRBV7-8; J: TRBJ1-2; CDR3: ASSSSHTNYGYT
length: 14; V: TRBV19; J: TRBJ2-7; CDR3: ASSTSADTTSYEQY
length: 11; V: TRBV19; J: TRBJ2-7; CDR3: ASGTGNSYEQY
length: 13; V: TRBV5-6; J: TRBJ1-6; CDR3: ASSGQGGRGSPLH
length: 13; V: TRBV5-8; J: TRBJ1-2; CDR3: ASSLAIAGNYGYT
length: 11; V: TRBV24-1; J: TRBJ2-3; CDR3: ATRAPGADTQY
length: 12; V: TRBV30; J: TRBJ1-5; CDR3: AWSATGSNQPQH
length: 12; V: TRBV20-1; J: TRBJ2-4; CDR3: SARPGQGAYIQY
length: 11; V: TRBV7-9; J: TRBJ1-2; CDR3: ASSIRTGEGYT
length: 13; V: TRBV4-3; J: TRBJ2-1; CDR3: ASSQGSTAYNEQF
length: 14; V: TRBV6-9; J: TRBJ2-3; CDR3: ASSYPKGDGPDTQY
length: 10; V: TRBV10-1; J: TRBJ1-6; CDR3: ASSESGSPLH
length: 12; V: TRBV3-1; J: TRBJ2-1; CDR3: ASSQDLRSYEQF
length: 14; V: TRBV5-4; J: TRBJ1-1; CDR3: ASSPPPGQRMIGAF
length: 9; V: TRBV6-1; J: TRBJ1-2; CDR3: AGVGGYGYT
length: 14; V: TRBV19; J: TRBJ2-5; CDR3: ASSTFPSGLQETQY
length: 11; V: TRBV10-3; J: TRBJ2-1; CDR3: AISAPGRDEQF
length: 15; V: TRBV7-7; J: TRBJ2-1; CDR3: ASSSTVAVSSYNEQF
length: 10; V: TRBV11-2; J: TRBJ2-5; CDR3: ASSLDPQTQY
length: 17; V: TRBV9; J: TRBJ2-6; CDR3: ASSPEVYQPISGANVLT
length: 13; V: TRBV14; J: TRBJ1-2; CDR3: ASSQGRGGSYGYT
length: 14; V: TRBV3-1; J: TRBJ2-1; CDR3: ASSQEEPGAYNEQF
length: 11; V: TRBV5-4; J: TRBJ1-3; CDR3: ASSPRTENTIY
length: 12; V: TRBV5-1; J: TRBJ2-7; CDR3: ASSWGASSYEQY
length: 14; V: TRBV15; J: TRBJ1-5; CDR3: ATSREGTGTDQPQH
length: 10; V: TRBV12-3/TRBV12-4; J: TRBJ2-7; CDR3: ATSLPLGEQY
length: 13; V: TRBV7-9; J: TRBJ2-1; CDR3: APKYPLASLNEQF
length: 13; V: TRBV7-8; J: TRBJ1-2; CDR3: ASSSGTATLYGYT
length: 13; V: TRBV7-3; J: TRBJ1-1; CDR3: ASSLWGLGSTEAF
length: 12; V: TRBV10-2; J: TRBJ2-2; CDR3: ASRPGPNTGELF
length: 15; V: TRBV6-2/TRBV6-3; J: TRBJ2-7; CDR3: ASSYWVTSGSIHEQY
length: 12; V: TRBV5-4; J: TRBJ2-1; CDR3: ASSSMYLEDEQF
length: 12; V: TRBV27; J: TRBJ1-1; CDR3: ASSTQDGGTEAF
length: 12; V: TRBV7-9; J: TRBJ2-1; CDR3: ASSLAGQVPGQF
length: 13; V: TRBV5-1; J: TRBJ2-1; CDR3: ASSFGTVSMNEQF
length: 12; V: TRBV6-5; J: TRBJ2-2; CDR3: ASSPLANTGELF
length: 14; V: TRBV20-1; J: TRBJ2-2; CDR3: SAYGLAGRDTGELF
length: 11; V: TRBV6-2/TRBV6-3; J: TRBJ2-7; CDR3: ASSYASSYEQY